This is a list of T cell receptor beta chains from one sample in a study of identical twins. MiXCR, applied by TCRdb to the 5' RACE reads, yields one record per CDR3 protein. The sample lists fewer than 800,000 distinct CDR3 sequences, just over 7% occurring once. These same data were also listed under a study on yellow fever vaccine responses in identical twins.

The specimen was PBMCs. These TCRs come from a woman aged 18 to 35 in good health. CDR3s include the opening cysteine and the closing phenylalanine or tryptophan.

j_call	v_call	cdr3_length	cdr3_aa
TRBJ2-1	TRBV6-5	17	CASSYELSVDSYNEQFF
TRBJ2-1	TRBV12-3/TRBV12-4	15	CASSARDRVRNEQFF
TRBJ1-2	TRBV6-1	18	CASSQAIGRGALDYGYTF
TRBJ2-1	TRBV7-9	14	CASSLGVGNNEQFF
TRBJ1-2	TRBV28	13	CASSSGGAGGYTF
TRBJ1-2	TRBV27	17	CASSLLGGTAGAYGYTF
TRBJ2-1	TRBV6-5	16	CASSFLRGSSYNEQFF
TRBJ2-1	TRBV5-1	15	CASSLVAGGLSEQFF
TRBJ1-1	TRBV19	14	CASKVSGDSTEAFF
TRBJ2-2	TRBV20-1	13	CSASGRVAGELFF
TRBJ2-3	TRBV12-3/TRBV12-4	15	CASSSYSSGTDTQYF
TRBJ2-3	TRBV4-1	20	CASSRVPLAGAPKRTDTQYF
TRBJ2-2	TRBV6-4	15	CASSLRSDRTGELFF
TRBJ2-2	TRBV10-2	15	CASSVLGGNTGELFF
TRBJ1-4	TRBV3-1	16	CASSQDDLLLREKLFF
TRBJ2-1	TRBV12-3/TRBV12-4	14	CASSFGGARSEQFF
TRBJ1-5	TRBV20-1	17	CSALFRDRNGVNQPQHF
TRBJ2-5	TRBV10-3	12	CAISEFGETQYF
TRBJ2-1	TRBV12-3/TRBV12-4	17	CASSLELAGGLINEQFF
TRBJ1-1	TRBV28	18	CASSSIRDRRLGVSEAFF
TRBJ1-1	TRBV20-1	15	CSARGGGGMDTEAFF
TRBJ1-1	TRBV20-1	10	CSAGDGEAFF
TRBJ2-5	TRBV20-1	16	CSARYHVKTTQETQYF
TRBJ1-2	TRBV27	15	CASSLSVALGSGYTF
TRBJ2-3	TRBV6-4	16	CASSVTGTRGTDTQYF
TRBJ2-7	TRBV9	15	CASSVEAGPGYEQYF
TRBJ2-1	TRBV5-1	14	CASSLSGGVTEQFF
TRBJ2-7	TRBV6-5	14	CASSYTGGSYEQYF
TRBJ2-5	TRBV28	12	CASSFSRRAQYF
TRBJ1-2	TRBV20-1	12	CSARAQGVSYTF
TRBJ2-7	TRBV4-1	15	CASSPRGGTTYEQYF
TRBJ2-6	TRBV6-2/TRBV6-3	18	CASTRSGYGFSGANVLTF
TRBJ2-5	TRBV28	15	CASRGRWASGETQYF
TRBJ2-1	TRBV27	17	CASSSRDYYNLYNEQFF
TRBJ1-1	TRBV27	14	CASSSPTVNTEAFF
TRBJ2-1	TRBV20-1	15	CSASDSGGRDNEQFF
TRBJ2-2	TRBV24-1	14	CATSEGLETGELFF
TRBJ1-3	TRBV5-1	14	CASSLGQKGNTIYF
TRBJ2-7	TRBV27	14	CASSFQGGDYEQYF
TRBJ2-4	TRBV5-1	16	CASSLGRQLAKNIQYF
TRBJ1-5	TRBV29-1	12	CSVVSGNQPQHF
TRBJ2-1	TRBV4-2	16	CASSPGTSGRVDEQFF
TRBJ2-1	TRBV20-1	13	CSARGTRNNEQFF
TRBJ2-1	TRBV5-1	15	CASSFEGPPRDEQFF
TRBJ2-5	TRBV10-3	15	CAIAQGDVSQETQYF
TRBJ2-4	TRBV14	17	CASSQEGDSLAKNIQYF
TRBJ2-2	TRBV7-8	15	CASSFVGPNTGELFF
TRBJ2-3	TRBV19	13	CASSNGFTDTQYF
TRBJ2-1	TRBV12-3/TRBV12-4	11	CASTVQGVQFF
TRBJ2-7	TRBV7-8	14	CASSSMTGWGEQYF
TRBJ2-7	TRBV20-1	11	CSARTNYEQYF
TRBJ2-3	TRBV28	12	CASSMSAYTQYF
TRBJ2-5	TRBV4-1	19	CASSHPPGLAGVGEETQYF
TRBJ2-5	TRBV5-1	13	CASSLSREETQYF
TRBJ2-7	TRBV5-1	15	CASSLGLAGEREQYF